This passage covers 32 T cell receptor beta chains from one sample sequenced in a study of human T cells and chemical hapten exposure. TCRdb re-derived calls from the RACE reads in MiXCR, one entry per CDR3 protein. The profile shows fewer than 50,000 distinct CDR3 sequences, 3.5% to 4% of them singletons. Documented time point: patch test 1, 2 weeks after DPC sensitization. Regarding treatment: therapeutic diphenylcyclopropenone sensitization with weekly scalp DPC. It was unfractionated whole blood from which total RNA was extracted. The sequencing here drew on whole blood, taken in connection with sensitization to the hapten diphenylcyclopropenone (DPC). These receptors originate from a man aged 45-60 years with alopecia areata. Some clones in this sample may be carry-over from other donors' samples.

This clonotype occurred many times. The chain has TRBV7-6 and TRBJ2-7; D tentatively reads TRBD1 or TRBD2 (5 bases each). Germline CDR1 and CDR2: SGHVS and FNYEAQ. The CDR3 runs 13 residues. Trimming cost V 8 bases and J 6 bases, with 17 bases left between them. CDR3 DNA: TGTGCCAGCTCAATAGAGGCAGGGAGCGAGCAGTACTTC. Amino acid sequence: CASSIEAGSEQYF.

The sample holds many counts of this clonotype. The chain is built from TRBV7-9 and TRBJ2-7; the D gene is possibly TRBD2 (6 bases). The germline V gene has CDR1 SEHNR and CDR2 FQNEAQ (reference sequence). The CDR3 is made up of 14 amino acids. Trimming stripped 1 base from V and 1 base from J, with 8 bases between. The CDR3 spells CASSLGGRSYEQYF. CDR3 in DNA: TGTGCCAGCAGCTTAGGAGGGAGGTCCTACGAGCAGTACTTC.

The table lists this clonotype with many counts. J is TRBJ1-1 and V is TRBV27; tentative D call: TRBD1 (6 bases). The germline CDR1 and CDR2 sequences are MNHEY and SMNVEV (reference sequence). Trimming cost V 9 bases and J 3 bases, with 20 bases left between them. This CDR3 has 15 amino acids. The CDR3 loop reads CARITEKDSDTEAFF. CDR3 sequence (DNA): TGTGCCAGAATAACGGAAAAGGACAGCGACACTGAAGCTTTCTTT.

This clonotype was counted at least ten times. The rearrangement joins TRBV12-3 or TRBV12-4 to TRBJ1-1, with no clear D. V lost 0 bases to trimming and J lost 5 bases, with 4 bases between them. This CDR3 region has 12 residues. The CDR3 region has the DNA TGTGCCAGCAGTTTAGCCGCTACTGAAGCTTTCTTT. It yields the protein CASSLAATEAFF.

This clonotype was recorded many times. J is TRBJ2-7 and V is TRBV7-9; TRBD1 aligns across 7 bases. Trimming removed 5 bases from V and 4 bases from J; junction bases left unmatched: 5. This CDR3 region has 13 residues. Germline assignment: CDR1 SEHNR and CDR2 FQNEAQ (reference sequence). The CDR3 sequence: CASSVGTEYEQYF. The DNA for the CDR3 is TGTGCCAGCAGCGTCGGGACAGAATACGAGCAGTACTTC.

The chain couples TRBV3-1 to TRBJ1-2; no clear D. Germline loops: CDR1 LGHDT, CDR2 YNNKEL (reference sequence). V was trimmed by 0 bases and J by 6 bases, leaving 8 bases between them. The CDR3 runs to 13 residues. CDR3 DNA: TGTGCCAGCAGCCAAGATTCCCATAATGGCTACACCTTC. Its translation is CASSQDSHNGYTF.

This clonotype has a count of ten or more. The CDR3 is CASSPQSTGLNTGELFF. CDR3 nucleotides: TGTGCCAGCTCACCACAGTCGACAGGGCTGAACACCGGGGAGCTGTTTTTT. The V gene is TRBV18, the J gene TRBJ2-2; 7 nucleotides line up with TRBD1. The CDR3 length is 17 residues. From germline, CDR1 is KGHSH and CDR2 LQKENI. With 1 base clipped from V and 1 base from J, the junction kept 6 bases outside the gene matches.

The chain uses TRBV20-1 and TRBJ1-1; D is perhaps TRBD1 (5 bases). CDR1 and CDR2 from the germline V gene are DFQATT and SNEGSKA (reference sequence). Trimming shortened V by 2 bases and J by 7 bases, and 11 bases separated the two germline ends. The CDR3 has 12 residues. CDR3 region: CSARKGQIEAFF. CDR3 sequence (DNA): TGCAGTGCTAGAAAGGGGCAGATTGAAGCTTTCTTT.

This clonotype occurred many times. The J gene is TRBJ2-5, the V gene TRBV20-1, with 12 bases aligning to TRBD2. Unmatched junction bases numbered 13, after V lost 4 bases and J lost 1 base. CDR1 and CDR2 from the germline V gene are DFQATT and SNEGSKA (reference sequence). There are 18 residues in the CDR3. The CDR3 here is CSAKRLAGENNPQETQYF. CDR3 bases: TGCAGTGCTAAAAGACTAGCGGGGGAGAATAACCCCCAAGAGACCCAGTACTTC.

This clonotype was detected ten times or more. The rearrangement links TRBV10-2 to TRBJ1-2; D is unresolved. V was clipped by 6 bases and J by 8 bases, with 13 bases between them. CDR3 length: 12 amino acids. From germline, CDR1 is WSHSY and CDR2 SAAADI. For the CDR3, the DNA is TGCGCCAGCAGCGGGTCCCGCGGGGGCTACACCTTC. It yields the protein CASSGSRGGYTF.

Of note for this clonotype: Possible read error: a much larger clone is one base away. The chain carries TRBV3-1 and TRBJ2-2, with TRBD2 matching over 8 bases. Germline V lookup: CDR1 LGHDT, CDR2 YNNKEL (reference sequence). The CDR3 spans 13 residues. The CDR3: CASSRTSTEELFF. The CDR3 DNA sequence: TGTGCCAGCAGCCGGACTAGCACCGAGGAGCTGTTTTTT.

This clonotype was counted between two and nine times. The chain joins TRBV20-1 to TRBJ2-5, with 10 bases that match TRBD2. J gave up 3 bases and V 6 bases, and 4 bases lay outside the gene matches. Per germline, CDR1 DFQATT and CDR2 SNEGSKA (reference sequence). The CDR3 is 13 residues long. DNA of the CDR3: TGCAGTGCCGACAGCGGGAGGGAAGAGACCCAGTACTTC. It specifies CSADSGREETQYF.

Many counts were recorded for this clonotype. The chain combines TRBV10-3 with TRBJ2-3, with 7 positions matching TRBD2. The CDR3 runs to 14 residues. Germline assignment: CDR1 ENHRY and CDR2 SYGVKD. The junction had 2 bases not matched to a gene; V was cut back by 4 bases and J by 1 base. The DNA of the CDR3 is TGTGCCATCAGTGTGAGCGGGGGCACAGATACGCAGTATTTT. Translated: CAISVSGGTDTQYF.

This clonotype has just a few counts. The rearrangement uses TRBV6-5 and TRBJ1-5; 10 positions agree with TRBD1. Germline CDR1 is MNHEY and CDR2 is SVGAGI. With V trimmed by 6 bases and J by 6 bases, 5 bases remained unmatched. The CDR3 is 14 residues long. Here the CDR3 reads CASRSGTGVQPQHF. The CDR3 region has the DNA TGTGCCAGCAGATCAGGGACAGGGGTTCAGCCCCAGCATTTT.

This clonotype is termed medium-sized. The V gene is TRBV12-3 or TRBV12-4, the J gene TRBJ1-3; D remains ambiguous. Trimming removed 7 bases at V and 0 bases at J, with 10 bases between. This CDR3 spans 14 amino acids. This chain's CDR3 is CASKLLISGNTIYF. DNA of the CDR3: TGTGCCAGCAAACTACTTATCTCTGGAAACACCATATATTTT.

The chain couples TRBV3-1 to TRBJ1-4; TRBD1 might be the D (6 bases). The germline gives CDR1 LGHDT, CDR2 YNNKEL (reference sequence). Trimming cost V 8 bases and J 0 bases, with 16 bases left between them. The CDR3 is made up of 16 amino acids. Here the CDR3 reads CASRKEGVATNEKLFF. The CDR3 nucleotides read TGTGCCAGCCGAAAGGAGGGGGTTGCAACTAATGAAAAACTGTTTTTT.

V gene TRBV7-2 combines with J gene TRBJ1-3, with D uncertain. V was shortened by 8 bases and J by 0 bases, with 17 bases between the two germline ends. Germline CDR1 is SGHTA and CDR2 is FQGNSA. The CDR3 has 16 residues. CDR3 sequence: CASVNSRVTSGNTIYF. CDR3 coding DNA: TGTGCCAGCGTCAACTCCCGGGTTACCTCTGGAAACACCATATATTTT.

This clonotype was found a few times. The chain joins TRBV18 to TRBJ1-6, with D tentatively TRBD1 (5 bases). Germline values: CDR1 KGHSH, CDR2 LQKENI. CDR3 length: 15 residues. Trimming removed 10 bases at V and 10 bases at J, with 23 bases between. In nucleotides, the CDR3 is TGTGCCACCCAAGGGGCCCAGGGCCAAGGATCACCCCTCCACTTT. This translates into CATQGAQGQGSPLHF.

This clonotype appeared many times. The chain uses TRBV6-5 and TRBJ2-3; the D is unclear. This CDR3 is built from 14 residues. Per the germline V gene, CDR1 is MNHEY and CDR2 is SVGAGI. Trimming took 0 bases from V and 0 from J, leaving 4 bases between them. CDR3 region: CASSYSGSTDTQYF. In DNA, the CDR3 is TGTGCCAGCAGTTACTCGGGGAGCACAGATACGCAGTATTTT.

In this sample, this clonotype turned up many times. The V and J genes are TRBV20-1 and TRBJ1-1; the match to TRBD1 covers 7 bases. With 0 bases clipped from V and 9 bases from J, the junction kept 10 bases outside the gene matches. The CDR3 covers 14 residues. Germline-derived CDR1 and CDR2 are DFQATT and SNEGSKA (reference sequence). The CDR3 bases are TGCAGTGCTAGAGAGCCTACCGGGACAGAGAAAGCTTTCTTT. Translated: CSAREPTGTEKAFF.

This clonotype has a count of ten or more. The chain has TRBV5-5 and TRBJ2-1; D is ambiguous. V shed 1 base and J shed 7 bases, with 6 bases lying between them. The CDR3 has 12 amino acids. Germline CDR1 SGHKS, CDR2 YYEKEE (reference sequence). The CDR3: CASSLLGNEQFF. CDR3 DNA: TGTGCCAGCAGCTTGCTGGGGAATGAGCAGTTCTTC. Full variable domain (rest looked up from reference TRBV5-5 and TRBJ2-1): DAGVTQSPTHLIKTRGQQVTLRCSPISGHKSVSWYQQVLGQGPQFIFQYYEKEERGRGNFPDRFSARQFPNYSSELNVNALLLGDSALYLCASSLLGNEQFFGPGTRLTVL.

The sample holds many counts of this clonotype. V gene TRBV20-1 combines with J gene TRBJ1-1; D might be TRBD1 (5 bases). This CDR3 spans 16 amino acids. Germline V gene data show CDR1 as DFQATT and CDR2 as SNEGSKA (reference sequence). The V end lost 3 bases, the J end lost 3 bases, and 20 bases lay between the germline ends. CDR3: CSASPPLRGPHTEAFF. The CDR3, as DNA: TGCAGTGCTAGTCCCCCTCTGAGGGGCCCGCACACTGAAGCTTTCTTT.

There are many counts of this clonotype. CDR3 DNA sequence: TGTGCCAGCAGTGAAGAAACGGGGTATACTGAAAAACTGTTTTTT. Protein sequence: CASSEETGYTEKLFF. V usage is TRBV6-1 and J usage is TRBJ1-4; D gene unclear. Trimming removed 1 base at V and 7 bases at J, with 13 bases between. This CDR3 has 15 residues. Germline V gene lookup returns CDR1 MNHNS and CDR2 SASEGT.

This clonotype was seen ten or more times. The chain recombines TRBV6-5 with TRBJ2-1; 7 nucleotides match TRBD2. The germline gives CDR1 MNHEY, CDR2 SVGAGI. This CDR3 spans 11 amino acids. V lost 8 bases and J lost 14; bases outside the gene matches: 9. CDR3 in amino acids: CASGIGGRKFF. The CDR3 bases are TGTGCCAGCGGTATAGGCGGGAGAAAGTTCTTC.

This clonotype was observed at least ten times. V and J are TRBV20-1 and TRBJ2-3; 12 positions match TRBD2. The trim removed 5 bases at V and 4 bases at J, leaving 4 bases unmatched. Per germline, CDR1 DFQATT and CDR2 SNEGSKA (reference sequence). The CDR3 totals 14 residues. CDR3 region: CSACTSGRSDTQYF. CDR3 DNA sequence: TGCAGTGCTTGTACTAGCGGGAGGTCAGATACGCAGTATTTT.

This clonotype was observed many times. V is TRBV20-1 and J is TRBJ2-1, with D perhaps TRBD2 (6 bases). The germline V gene encodes CDR1 DFQATT and CDR2 SNEGSKA (reference sequence). The CDR3 covers 15 residues. V was pared by 5 bases and J by 0 bases, with 14 bases between. The CDR3 DNA reads as TGCAGTGCTGTCCCGGGAGTTTTCTCCTACAATGAGCAGTTCTTC. Encoded protein: CSAVPGVFSYNEQFF.

Concerning this clonotype itself: This may come from a read error, since a much larger clone is one base off. The J gene is TRBJ2-1, the V gene TRBV29-1; 14 bases align to TRBD2. This CDR3 region has 15 residues. Germline assignment: CDR1 SQVTM and CDR2 ANQGSEA. CDR3 region: CSVEGGLAGGNEHFF. CDR3 sequence (DNA): TGCAGCGTTGAGGGCGGACTAGCGGGGGGCAATGAGCACTTCTTC.

This clonotype was observed many times. The chain carries TRBV4-2 and TRBJ2-3; TRBD1 aligns across 7 bases. The length of the CDR3 is 17 residues. Trimming at V came to 0 bases and at J to 3 bases, leaving 9 bases not matched to a gene. The germline V gene has CDR1 LGHNA and CDR2 YNFKEQ. The DNA for the CDR3 is TGTGCCAGCAGCCAAGATTTAAGGGGGCTTGGGACAGATACGCAGTATTTT. Translating gives CASSQDLRGLGTDTQYF.

A remark on this clonotype: A read error may explain this, as a much larger clone is one base away. The gene calls are TRBV2 and TRBJ2-7; perhaps TRBD1 as D (5 bases). The CDR3 loop spans 16 amino acids. V was clipped by 5 bases and J by 2 bases, with 19 bases between them. The germline gives CDR1 SNHLY, CDR2 FYNNEI. CDR3 loop: CASSPNVGQSTYEQYF. The DNA for the CDR3 is TGTGCCAGCAGTCCGAACGTCGGACAAAGTACCTACGAGCAGTACTTC. The full variable domain, rest sourced from reference TRBV2 and TRBJ2-7, is EPEVTQTPSHQVTQMGQEVILRCVPISNHLYFYWYRQILGQKVEFLVSFYNNEISEKSEIFDDQFSVERPDGSNFTLKIRSTKLEDSAMYFCASSPNVGQSTYEQYFGPGTRLTVT.

This clonotype occurred many times. The chain recombines TRBV12-3 or TRBV12-4 with TRBJ1-6; no firm D call. The CDR3 runs 14 residues. V dropped 6 bases and J dropped 7 bases, with 13 bases sitting between them. This chain's CDR3 is CASSQTHGNSPLHF. The DNA for the CDR3 is TGTGCCAGCAGCCAGACACACGGAAATTCACCCCTCCACTTT.

This clonotype was detected many times. The chain carries TRBV28 and TRBJ1-2; D is undetermined. The V end lost 3 bases, the J end lost 3 bases, and 5 bases lay between the germline ends. The CDR3 sequence is 12 residues long. Germline CDR1 MDHEN, CDR2 SYDVKM. In nucleotides, the CDR3 is TGTGCCAGCAGTTTCCAGGACTATGGCTACACCTTC. It is translated as CASSFQDYGYTF.

There are many counts of this clonotype. V gene TRBV11-2 combines with J gene TRBJ2-7; 10 positions match TRBD2. V was clipped by 1 base and J by 3 bases; unmatched bases: 0. Germline CDR1 SGHAT, CDR2 FQNNGV. This CDR3 has 14 residues. For the CDR3, the DNA is TGTGCCAGCAGCTTAGGACTAGCGGGCTACGAGCAGTACTTC. Translation gives CASSLGLAGYEQYF.